This T cell receptor beta chain stems from a study of OX40 agonist ivuxolimab in advanced cancers. Study in general: Partial responses were achieved by three patients: one hepatocellular carcinoma, two cutaneous melanoma.

General study points: Certain nonresponders likewise exhibited a low normalized T-cell clonal expansion.

Germline trimming cut 0 bases from V and 4 bases from J; bases unmatched to any gene: 12. There are 18 residues in the CDR3. CDR1 and CDR2 from the germline V gene are SGHRS and YFSETQ. Cycle 7 day 1, cycle 4 day 1, and baseline were the timepoints at which blood was sampled. Data came from immunoSEQ multiplex PCR; TCRdb stores just in-frame clones and leaves some out. The sample carries 55,000 or so clones, roughly 90% recorded once. This clone showed up just once. Its specificity is not known. Here the sequenced sample was CD4+ or CD8+ T cells sorted from blood, taken in a trial of the OX40 agonist ivuxolimab. The V gene is TRBV5-1, the J gene TRBJ2-7; 11 bases match TRBD2. The source of this sequence is an adult with an advanced solid tumor such as melanoma, head and neck, liver or kidney cancer. In nucleotides, the CDR3 is TGCGCCAGCAGCTTGGGGTGGGGGACTAGCGGAATCCCTTACGAGCAGTACTTC. This gives the protein CASSLGWGTSGIPYEQYF.